Presented here are 4 T cell receptor beta chains from one specimen sequenced in a study of shared clonotypes between healthy human individuals. Clones were sequenced by immunoSEQ multiplex PCR, and TCRdb holds only the in-frame ones, with some missing. This sample has hundreds of thousands of clones, with around 72% found just once. The sequencing sample was made of memory CD4+ T cells sorted from blood. Subset: CD45RA-negative fraction. These receptors were collected from a woman younger than 45 in good health.

The chain carries TRBV10-2 and TRBJ2-1; a weak D match, TRBD1 (6 bases). V dropped 1 base and J dropped 7 bases, with 14 bases sitting between them. The CDR3 runs 15 residues. Germline CDR1 and CDR2: WSHSY and SAAADI. CDR3 DNA sequence: TGCGCCAGCAGTGAGTATCAGGGACACCCGAATGAGCAGTTCTTC. Its protein is CASSEYQGHPNEQFF.

This sequence joins TRBV7-9 and TRBJ2-3, with TRBD2 matching 7 bases. From germline, CDR1 is SEHNR and CDR2 FQNEAQ (reference sequence). J gave up 7 bases and V 5 bases, and 9 bases lay outside the gene matches. This CDR3 spans 14 amino acids. For the CDR3, the DNA is TGTGCCAGCAGCCCAGCCGCGGGAGTGAATACGCAGTATTTT. As protein: CASSPAAGVNTQYF.

The V and J genes are TRBV30 and TRBJ1-1, with D unclear. The CDR3 loop spans 12 amino acids. CDR1 is GTSNPN, CDR2 SVGIG, per germline (reference sequence). V shed 1 base and J shed 0 bases, with 3 bases lying between them. The CDR3 loop is CAWSAVNTEAFF. DNA of the CDR3: TGTGCCTGGAGTGCTGTGAACACTGAAGCTTTCTTT.

V and J are TRBV5-4 and TRBJ2-4; 8 nucleotides agree with TRBD2. Unmatched junction bases numbered 8, after V lost 0 bases and J lost 3 bases. The germline gives CDR1 SGHNT, CDR2 YYREEE (reference sequence). The CDR3 has 17 amino acids. The CDR3 loop is CASSLAGAGGVKNIQYF. For the CDR3, the DNA is TGTGCCAGCAGCTTGGCCGGGGCGGGGGGTGTCAAAAACATTCAGTACTTC.